This T cell receptor beta chain was recovered during a study of shared clonotypes between healthy human individuals. Study results and caveats: A small donor pool kept down the genetic and exposure-history diversity that was represented.

Turning to this clone: No antigen is known for it.

Profiling relied on immunoSEQ multiplex PCR, and the TCRdb table lists in-frame clones only, not all of them. The sample holds around 1 million clones; around 80% are singletons and the top ten take over 1.3%. Sequenced: memory CD4+ T cells sorted from blood. Stated subset: CD45RA-negative fraction. The TCR originated in a man younger than 35 in good health.

The CDR3, as DNA: TGTGCAAGTCGGGCGGGACGGACCGTTTCTCCAAGGACTCAAGAGACCCAGTACTTC. Translating it yields CASRAGRTVSPRTQETQYF. The chain links TRBV12-2 to TRBJ2-5; no DNA check was done on the table's D call, TRBD2. TRBV12-2 constitutes a pseudogene. The CDR3 loop spans 19 amino acids.